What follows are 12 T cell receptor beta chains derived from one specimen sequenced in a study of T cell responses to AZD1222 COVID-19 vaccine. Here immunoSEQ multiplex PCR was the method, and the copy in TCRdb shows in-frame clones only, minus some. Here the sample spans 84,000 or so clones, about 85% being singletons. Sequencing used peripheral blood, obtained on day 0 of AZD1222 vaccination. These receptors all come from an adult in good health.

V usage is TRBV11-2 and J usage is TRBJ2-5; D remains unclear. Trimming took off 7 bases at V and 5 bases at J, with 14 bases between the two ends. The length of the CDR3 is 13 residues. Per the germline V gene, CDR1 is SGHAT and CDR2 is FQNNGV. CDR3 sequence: CASKSERWETQYF. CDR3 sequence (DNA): TGTGCCAGCAAATCGGAGAGGTGGGAGACCCAGTACTTC.

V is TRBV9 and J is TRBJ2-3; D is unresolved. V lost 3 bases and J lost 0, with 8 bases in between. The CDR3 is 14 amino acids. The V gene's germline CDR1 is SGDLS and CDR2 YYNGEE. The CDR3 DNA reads TGTGCCAGCAGCGCCTTATCTAGCACAGATACGCAGTATTTT. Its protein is CASSALSSTDTQYF.

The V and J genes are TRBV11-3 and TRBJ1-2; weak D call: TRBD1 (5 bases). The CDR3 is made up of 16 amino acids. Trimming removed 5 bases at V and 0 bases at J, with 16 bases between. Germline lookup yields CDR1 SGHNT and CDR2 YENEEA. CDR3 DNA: TGTGCCAGCAGCCCTCGAGGCGGGGGATCTAACTATGGCTACACCTTC. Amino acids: CASSPRGGGSNYGYTF.

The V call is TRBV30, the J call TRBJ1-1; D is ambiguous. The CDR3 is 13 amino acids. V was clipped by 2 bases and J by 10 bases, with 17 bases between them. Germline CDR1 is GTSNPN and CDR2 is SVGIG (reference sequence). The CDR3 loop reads CAWSSLPASGAFF. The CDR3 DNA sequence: TGTGCCTGGAGTTCCCTCCCGGCGTCTGGAGCTTTCTTT.

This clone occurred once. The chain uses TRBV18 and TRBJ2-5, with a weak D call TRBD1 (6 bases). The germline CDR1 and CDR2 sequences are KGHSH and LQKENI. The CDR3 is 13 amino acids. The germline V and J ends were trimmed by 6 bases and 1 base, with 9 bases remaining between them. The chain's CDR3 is CASSDSLQETQYF. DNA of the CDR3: TGTGCCAGCTCGGACAGTCTCCAAGAGACCCAGTACTTC. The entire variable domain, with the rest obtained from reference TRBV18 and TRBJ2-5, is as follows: NAGVMQNPRHLVRRRGQEARLRCSPMKGHSHVYWYRQLPEEGLKFMVYLQKENIIDESGMPKERFSAEFPKEGPSILRIQQVVRGDSAAYFCASSDSLQETQYFGPGTRLLVL.

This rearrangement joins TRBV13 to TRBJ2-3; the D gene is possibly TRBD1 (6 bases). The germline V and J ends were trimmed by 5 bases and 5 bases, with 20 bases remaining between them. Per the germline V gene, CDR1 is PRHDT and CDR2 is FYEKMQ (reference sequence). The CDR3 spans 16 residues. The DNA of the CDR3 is TGTGCCAGCAGCGTCTCTAGCTCCGAGGGGGAAGATACGCAGTATTTT. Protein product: CASSVSSSEGEDTQYF.

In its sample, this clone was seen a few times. The DNA for the CDR3 is TGTGCCAGCACGCAGGGGGGAGGACCCTACTACACCTTC. It yields the protein CASTQGGGPYYTF. This chain connects TRBV7-8 to TRBJ1-2; the match to TRBD1 covers 7 bases. Looked up from germline, CDR1 is SGHVS and CDR2 is FQNEAQ. With V trimmed by 7 bases and J by 10 bases, 12 bases remained unmatched. This CDR3 is 13 amino acids long.

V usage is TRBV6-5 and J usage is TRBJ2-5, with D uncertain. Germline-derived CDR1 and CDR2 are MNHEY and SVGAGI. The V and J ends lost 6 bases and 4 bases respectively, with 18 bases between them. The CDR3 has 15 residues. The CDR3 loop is CASRPTDLMGETQYF. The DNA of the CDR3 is TGTGCCAGCAGACCCACCGATTTGATGGGAGAGACCCAGTACTTC.

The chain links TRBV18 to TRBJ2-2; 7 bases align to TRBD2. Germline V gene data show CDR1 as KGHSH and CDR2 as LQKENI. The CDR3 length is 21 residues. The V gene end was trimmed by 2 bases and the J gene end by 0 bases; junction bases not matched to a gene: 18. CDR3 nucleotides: TGTGCCAGCTCACCAAAAGGTTCCCTAGCGGTATCCTTAGCGAACACCGGGGAGCTGTTTTTT. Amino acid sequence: CASSPKGSLAVSLANTGELFF.

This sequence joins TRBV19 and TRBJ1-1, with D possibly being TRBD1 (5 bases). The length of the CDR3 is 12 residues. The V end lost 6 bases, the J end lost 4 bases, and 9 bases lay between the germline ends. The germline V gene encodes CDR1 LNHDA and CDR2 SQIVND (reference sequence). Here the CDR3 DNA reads TGTGCCAGTAGGGGGGGTGGCACTGAAGCTTTCTTT. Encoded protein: CASRGGGTEAFF.

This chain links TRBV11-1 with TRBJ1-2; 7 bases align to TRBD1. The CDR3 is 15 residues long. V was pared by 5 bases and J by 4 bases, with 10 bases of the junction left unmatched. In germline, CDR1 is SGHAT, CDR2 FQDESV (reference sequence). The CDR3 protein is CASSHHNAGGYGYTF. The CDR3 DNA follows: TGTGCCAGCAGCCATCATAATGCAGGGGGCTATGGCTACACCTTC.

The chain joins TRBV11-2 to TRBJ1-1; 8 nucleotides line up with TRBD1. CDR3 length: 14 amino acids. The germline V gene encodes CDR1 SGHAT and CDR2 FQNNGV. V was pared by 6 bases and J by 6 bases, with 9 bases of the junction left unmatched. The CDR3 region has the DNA TGTGCCAGCAGGTTACAGGGGGAAGGGGCTGAAGCTTTCTTT. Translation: CASRLQGEGAEAFF.